These 10 T cell receptor beta chains were sequenced from one sample in a study of T cells in Graves' hyperthyroidism and ophthalmopathy. Researchers amplified the TCR beta CDR3 regions from RNA transcripts. The HTBI primer set drove a first-round RT-PCR of the TCR CDR3. TCRdb called the multiplex PCR reads again in MiXCR, with one record for every CDR3 protein. The sample contains hundreds of thousands of distinct CDR3 sequences, 20% of which appear only once. Source material: blood. All receptors derive from a man aged 30 to 39 with Graves' ophthalmopathy.

This clonotype was counted many times. The chain links TRBV5-1 to TRBJ2-3, with 7 bases aligning to TRBD1. The length of the CDR3 is 15 residues. The ends lost 1 base at V and 6 bases at J; junction bases unmatched: 8. Germline CDR1 reads SGHRS; CDR2 reads YFSETQ. This CDR3 reads CASSLPPDRSDTQYF. The CDR3 bases are TGCGCCAGCAGCTTGCCTCCGGACAGGTCCGATACGCAGTATTTT.

V gene TRBV25-1 combines with J gene TRBJ2-7, with a weak D call TRBD1 (5 bases). Germline V CDR1 and CDR2: MGHDK, SYGVNS. Trimming took off 2 bases at V and 4 bases at J, with 15 bases between the two ends. This CDR3 comprises 15 residues. The CDR3 DNA reads as TGTGCCAGCAGTGAAAGGGGCTCTTTACGGTACGAGCAGTACTTC. This translates into CASSERGSLRYEQYF.

This chain links TRBV28 with TRBJ2-7, with 7 bases that match TRBD1. The V and J ends lost 10 bases and 2 bases, in that order; junction bases with no gene match: 14. The CDR3 consists of 15 residues. Per the germline V gene, CDR1 is MDHEN and CDR2 is SYDVKM. The CDR3, as DNA: TGTGCCACCCAATCTCCGGGACAGATTGCCTACGAGCAGTACTTC. It yields the protein CATQSPGQIAYEQYF.

This clonotype was seen a single time. A junction boundary mismatches the germline segment, possibly from a read error. The chain is built from TRBV28 and TRBJ1-5; TRBD1 matches at 10 bases. CDR1 is MDHEN and CDR2 is SYDVKM in the germline V gene. The CDR3 has 15 residues. For the CDR3, the DNA is TGTGCCAGCGGTTTAGGGACAGGGGGCAATCAGCCCCAGCATTTT. Translated, it gives CASGLGTGGNQPQHF.

In its sample, this clonotype was seen a few times. The chain links TRBV28 to TRBJ2-5; 11 bases align to TRBD2. Germline V gene data show CDR1 as MDHEN and CDR2 as SYDVKM. V dropped 6 bases and J dropped 2; count of bases not matched to a gene: 5. The CDR3 extends over 15 amino acids. The CDR3: CASRLAGGSQETQYF. The DNA for the CDR3 is TGTGCCAGCAGATTAGCGGGAGGGTCACAAGAGACCCAGTACTTC.

This clonotype was detected only a few times. The chain employs TRBV27 and TRBJ2-5, with 16 bases aligning to TRBD2. The trim removed 6 bases at V and 2 bases at J, leaving 3 bases unmatched. Germline CDR1 is MNHEY and CDR2 is SMNVEV (reference sequence). CDR3 length: 16 residues. The CDR3 protein is CASRKGLAGGQETQYF. DNA of the CDR3: TGTGCCAGCAGAAAGGGACTAGCGGGAGGGCAAGAGACCCAGTACTTC.

The genes are TRBV12-3 or TRBV12-4 and TRBJ2-7; the D is unclear. This CDR3 contains 13 residues. V lost 6 bases and J lost 3, with 12 bases in between. The DNA for the CDR3 is TGTGCCAGCAGCCTCTCCGAGGACTACGAGCAGTACTTC. Its translation: CASSLSEDYEQYF.

This clonotype was observed many times. CDR3 amino acids: CASSRPAGGPTLGTDTQYF. The CDR3 coding sequence is TGTGCCAGCAGTAGACCAGCGGGAGGGCCAACGTTAGGCACAGATACGCAGTATTTT. V and J are TRBV28 and TRBJ2-3, with 10 nucleotides matching TRBD2. The CDR3 runs to 19 residues. The junction had 15 bases not matched to a gene; V was cut back by 5 bases and J by 1 base. Germline CDR1 MDHEN, CDR2 SYDVKM.

This clonotype was detected a few times. The rearrangement joins TRBV28 to TRBJ2-3; D uncertain. Between the trimmed V and J ends, which lost 6 bases and 2 bases, there was a span of 9 bases. Germline CDR1 and CDR2: MDHEN and SYDVKM. The CDR3 has 13 amino acids. The CDR3 reads CASSPPATDTQYF. The CDR3 region has the DNA TGTGCCAGCAGCCCCCCTGCCACAGATACGCAGTATTTT. Looking up the rest from reference TRBV28 and TRBJ2-3 gives the full variable domain: DVKVTQSSRYLVKRTGEKVFLECVQDMDHENMFWYRQDPGLGLRLIYFSYDVKMKEKGDIPEGYSVSREKKERFSLILESASTNQTSMYLCASSPPATDTQYFGPGTRLTVL.

This clonotype showed up just a few times. Here the CDR3 reads CASSITSGSINEQYF. The CDR3 DNA reads TGTGCCAGCAGCATAACTAGCGGGAGTATCAACGAGCAGTACTTC. The rearrangement uses TRBV6-2 or TRBV6-3 and TRBJ2-7; 11 bases align to TRBD2. The CDR3 has 15 amino acids. CDR1 and CDR2 from the germline V gene are MNHEY and SVGEGT. The ends lost 6 bases at V and 5 bases at J; junction bases unmatched: 9.